This is a list of T cell receptor beta chains from one sample in a study of beta chain features in type 1 diabetes. The repertoire was sequenced with immunoSEQ multiplex PCR; TCRdb's copy has only in-frame clones and lacks some. The sample yields about 130,000 clones, about a tenth seen once. The material sequenced was central memory CD4+ T cells from blood. The origin of the receptors is a man younger than 35 in good health. Both conserved end residues are part of each CDR3. The order of the fields is V gene, clone size, J gene, D gene, CDR3 DNA, CDR3 protein. D genes are given only for firm matches. For some rows the clone size is stated as once, few or many, or as a class when expanded; others skip it.

>TRBV18|many|TRBJ2-3|.
TGTGCCAGCTCACCCACCGGTACGCAGTATTTT
CASSPTGTQYF
>TRBV18|.|TRBJ1-5|.
TGTGCCAGCTCACCAGACAGACCAGATAGCAATCAGCCCCAGCATTTT
CASSPDRPDSNQPQHF
>TRBV19|.|TRBJ2-6|.
TGTGCCAGTAGAACCTCGGCGGGGGCCCGCGGGGCCAACGTCCTGACTTTC
CASRTSAGARGANVLTF
>TRBV15|few|TRBJ2-3|TRBD2
TGTGCCACCAGCAGAGAAACTAGCGGGGGATCAACGAGCACAGATACGCAGTATTTT
CATSRETSGGSTSTDTQYF
>TRBV25-1|few|TRBJ2-3|.
TGTGCCAGCAGTGGAATGATATACTCAGATACGCAGTATTTT
CASSGMIYSDTQYF
>TRBV11-3|few|TRBJ1-2|TRBD1
TGTGCCAGCAGCTTCGACTACCGACAGGGGGCCGTCGACTATGGCTACACCTTC
CASSFDYRQGAVDYGYTF
>TRBV5-4|few|TRBJ2-7|.
TGTGCCAGCAGCTTGGCCGGGAGCTACGAGCAGTACTTC
CASSLAGSYEQYF
>TRBV27|few|TRBJ1-3|.
TGTGCCAGCAGTTTAAGGTTTGGGCCCTCTGGAAACACCATATATTTT
CASSLRFGPSGNTIYF
>TRBV19|few|TRBJ2-2|TRBD1
TGTGCCAGTAGTCCGGGACAGGGGGCGAGCGGGGAGCTGTTTTTT
CASSPGQGASGELFF
>TRBV11-2|few|TRBJ1-3|.
TGTGCCAGCAGCCTCACATGGAGCTCTGGAAACACCATATATTTT
CASSLTWSSGNTIYF
>TRBV15|.|TRBJ2-7|.
TGTGCCACCAGCAGAGGGGGATTACTTCAGGGCCCCGATGGGGACGAGCAGTACTTC
CATSRGGLLQGPDGDEQYF
>TRBV27|few|TRBJ1-2|.
TGTGCCAGCAGTTTATCGGGACTCTATGGCTACACCTTC
CASSLSGLYGYTF
>TRBV11-2|.|TRBJ1-6|.
TGTGCCAGCAGCTTAGGGGACACCCGTACCACCCTCCACTTT
CASSLGDTRTTLHF
>TRBV7-2|.|TRBJ2-5|.
TGTGCCAGCAGCTTAGGTGGGGCGGGGCGCGAGACCCAGTACTTC
CASSLGGAGRETQYF
>TRBV5-1|.|TRBJ2-4|TRBD2
TGCGCCAGCAGCTTGGCGTCCCTTAGACTAGCGGGGGGGTCCGAGGCCAAAAACATTCAGTACTTC
CASSLASLRLAGGSEAKNIQYF
>TRBV13|many|TRBJ2-2|.
TGTGCCAGCAGCTTAGCCAGGGGAGCGAACACCGGGGAGCTGTTTTTT
CASSLARGANTGELFF
>TRBV19|few|TRBJ2-3|TRBD2
TGTGCCAGTAGTCGGGGGGGCGGCACAGATACGCAGTATTTT
CASSRGGGTDTQYF
>TRBV10-3|.|TRBJ1-1|.
TGTGCCATCAGTGAGTCGGTCGCAGACAGCGCGAACACTGAAGCTTTCTTT
CAISESVADSANTEAFF
>TRBV28|few|TRBJ2-1|.
TGTGCCAGCAGTCCTCGGGGGAGCTCCTACAATGAGCAGTTCTTC
CASSPRGSSYNEQFF
>TRBV7-9|few|TRBJ2-7|TRBD2
TGTGCCAGCAGCTTATGGACTAGCGGGAGCTACGAGCAGTACTTC
CASSLWTSGSYEQYF
>TRBV27|few|TRBJ2-5|TRBD2
TGTGCCAGCAGTTTTGGGCGGGGGGGCCCGGAGACCCAGTACTTC
CASSFGRGGPETQYF
>TRBV7-2|few|TRBJ1-1|TRBD1
TGTGCCAGCGGCCGACAGGGCCACACTGAAGCTTTCTTT
CASGRQGHTEAFF
>TRBV14|few|TRBJ2-1|.
TGTGCCAGCAGCCAACCCATTGGGGTTGGCGCGGGTGAGCAGTTCTTC
CASSQPIGVGAGEQFF
>TRBV30|few|TRBJ1-1|.
TGTGCCTGGAGTGGCCTGGGGGCGACTGAAGCTTTCTTT
CAWSGLGATEAFF
>TRBV28|many|TRBJ2-7|.
TGTGCCAGCACCTCCCGCCTTAGAGAGCAGTACTTC
CASTSRLREQYF
>TRBV6-6|.|TRBJ2-2|TRBD1
TGTGCCAGCAGGAAACCGACAGGGGGCACCGGGGAGCTGTTTTTT
CASRKPTGGTGELFF
>TRBV4-2|few|TRBJ2-3|TRBD2
TGTGCCAGCAGCCCAGCTAGACTAGCGGGCCTTAGCACAGATACGCAGTATTTT
CASSPARLAGLSTDTQYF
>TRBV5-4|.|TRBJ2-7|.
TGTGCCAGCAGCTTGGGACAGTCCTACGAGCAGTACTTC
CASSLGQSYEQYF
>TRBV7-2|few|TRBJ2-2|.
TGTGCCAGCAGACCCGAGGCCTCAGTGCCCGGGGAGCTGTTTTTT
CASRPEASVPGELFF
>TRBV7-2|few|TRBJ2-3|TRBD2
TGTGCCAGCAGCTCTTTAGCGGGGAACCCCGATACGCAGTATTTT
CASSSLAGNPDTQYF
>TRBV30|many|TRBJ1-5|.
TGTGCCTGGAGTGGAGGAGAGATTGGAAGCAATCAGCCCCAGCATTTT
CAWSGGEIGSNQPQHF
>TRBV4-2|.|TRBJ2-7|.
TGTGCCAGCAGCCAAGATCGTCAGGGATGGCTTTGCTTC
CASSQDRQGWLCF
>TRBV18|few|TRBJ2-1|.
TGTGCCAGCTCCCGGGGTAAAAGGACTGAGCAGTTCTTC
CASSRGKRTEQFF
>TRBV6-1|.|TRBJ1-5|.
TGTGCCAGCAGTGTTAGCAGGGGAAGCAATCAGCCCCAGCATTTT
CASSVSRGSNQPQHF
>TRBV27|few|TRBJ2-7|TRBD1
TGTGCCAGCAGGCCGGGACAGTTATCCTACGAGCAGTACTTC
CASRPGQLSYEQYF
>TRBV5-1|.|TRBJ2-3|.
TGCGCCAGCAGCTCCGAAACTGGTACGCAGTATTTT
CASSSETGTQYF
>TRBV19|.|TRBJ2-1|.
TGTGCCAGTAGTATGCGGGGTTCCTACAATGAGCAGTTCTTC
CASSMRGSYNEQFF
>TRBV5-8|few|TRBJ2-2|TRBD1
TGTGCCAGCAGCATTTCCGGGACAGGGGACACCGGGGAGCTGTTTTTT
CASSISGTGDTGELFF
>TRBV20-1|few|TRBJ2-7|.
TGCAGTGCTACCGTCGACGAGCAGTACTTC
CSATVDEQYF
>TRBV6-6|.|TRBJ2-5|.
TGTGCCAGCAGTCCGACTAGCCAAGAGACCCAGTACTTC
CASSPTSQETQYF
>TRBV25-1|.|TRBJ2-1|TRBD2
TGTGCCAGCAGTGCAAGCGGGGGGGGGATAAATGAGCAGTTCTTC
CASSASGGGINEQFF
>TRBV11-2|.|TRBJ2-1|.
TGTGCCAGCAGGGAGTCCGGGACTTCCTCGTTCTTC
CASRESGTSSFF
>TRBV6-6|few|TRBJ1-1|.
TGTGCCAGCAGTTTTCAGGGCGTGAACACTGAAGCTTTCTTT
CASSFQGVNTEAFF
>TRBV5-4|few|TRBJ2-2|.
TGTGCCAGCAGCTTGGGGGTACAGGTCTTCACCGGGGAGCTGTTTTTT
CASSLGVQVFTGELFF
>TRBV6-6|few|TRBJ2-2|TRBD1
TGTGCCAGCAAGATTGGGACAGGGGACACCGGGGAGCTGTTTTTT
CASKIGTGDTGELFF
>TRBV11-2|few|TRBJ2-7|TRBD1
TGTGCCAGCAGCACACGACAGGGGAACGAGCAGTACTTC
CASSTRQGNEQYF
>TRBV19|.|TRBJ1-5|TRBD1
TGTGCCAGTAGACCACCGGGACAGGGGAGGAATCAGCCCCAGCATTTT
CASRPPGQGRNQPQHF
>TRBV6-1|.|TRBJ1-1|TRBD1
TGTGCCAGCAATACACTGGGACAGGGGACGGCTTTCTTT
CASNTLGQGTAFF
>TRBV28|few|TRBJ2-3|.
TGTGCCAGCAGTTTCTGGGGCAGGACGACAGATACGCAGTATTTT
CASSFWGRTTDTQYF
>TRBV2|few|TRBJ1-2|.
TGTGCCAGCAGTGAACCCGGTAGTTGGGGCTACACCTTC
CASSEPGSWGYTF
>TRBV21-1|few|TRBJ2-3|.
TGTGCCAGCAGCAAATTGGAGACTAGCAAACGGATTACGCAGTATTTT
CASSKLETSKRITQYF
>TRBV19|.|TRBJ2-1|TRBD2
TGTGCCAGCCGTAAAGCGGGGGGGCTCTACAATGAGCAGTTCTTC
CASRKAGGLYNEQFF
>TRBV7-2|few|TRBJ2-5|.
TGTGCCAGCAGCTTTGGGGACTCACCCCGTAGAGAGACCCAGTACTTC
CASSFGDSPRRETQYF
>TRBV29-1|many|TRBJ1-1|.
TGCAGCGTAGACCGAGGGAACACTGAAGCTTTCTTT
CSVDRGNTEAFF
>TRBV7-2|few|TRBJ2-7|TRBD2
TGTGCCAGCAGCTTAGCGTTTAGCGGGGGCCTCTACGAGCAGTACTTC
CASSLAFSGGLYEQYF
>TRBV5-1|few|TRBJ2-3|.
TGCGCCAGCAGCTCCCAACTATCCGACACAGATACGCAGTATTTT
CASSSQLSDTDTQYF
>TRBV6-1|few|TRBJ1-5|.
TGTGCCAGCAGTGAGACAGCAAATCAGCCCCAGCATTTT
CASSETANQPQHF
>TRBV19|.|TRBJ1-2|TRBD1
TGTGCCAGTAGTTCGGGGGACAGGGCTGGCTACACCTTC
CASSSGDRAGYTF
>TRBV19|.|TRBJ2-1|TRBD1
TGTGCCAGTAGTACGAGGGACAGACACAATGAGCAGTTCTTC
CASSTRDRHNEQFF
>TRBV6-1|.|TRBJ2-7|.
TGTGCCAGCAGGGACAGCAAATACGAGCAGTACTTC
CASRDSKYEQYF